This T cell receptor beta chain is from a study of response to subunit inactivated influenza vaccine. This clonotype showed up just a few times. CDR1 and CDR2 from the germline V gene are SEHNR and FQNEAQ (reference sequence). The V end was cut by 6 bases, the J end by 6 bases, with 14 bases between. This CDR3 has 14 residues. TCRdb independently ran MiXCR on the RT-PCR reads; one entry per CDR3 protein. Of just under 550,000 distinct CDR3 sequences listed, 20% to 25% are singletons. In addition, the sample was reused for a study of T cells expressing NK-cell markers. Per that paper: The authors generated TCR beta cDNA through 5'RACE template switching with UMIs. With respect to HCMV, most of the eight sequenced donors were seropositive, and one was seronegative. In several experiments, sorting was restricted to alpha-beta TCR T cells by an anti-gamma-delta TCR antibody. The study found these clonotypes also leading the CD3+CD56-NKG2C+ fraction in a few donors.

The chain uses TRBV7-9 and TRBJ2-2; D is perhaps TRBD2 (5 bases). The sample in question was CD4+ T cells sorted from PBMCs, obtained 11 to 12 days after vaccination. The clonotype comes from a man aged 45 to 65 who received an inactivated influenza vaccine. Written as DNA, the CDR3 is TGTGCCAGCAGTCCCCTCGGGCGGGCCGGGGAGCTGTTTTTT. Translated: CASSPLGRAGELFF.